These 25 T cell receptor beta chains were all obtained from the same sample, sequenced in a study of blood T cell repertoires in COVID-19. The method was immunoSEQ multiplex PCR; TCRdb's version includes in-frame clones alone and lacks a portion of them. The repertoire holds around 140,000 clones, with roughly four fifths as singletons. The specimen sequenced was peripheral blood. The receptors come from a human donor with acute or convalescent COVID-19. The donor label of this sample is uncertain.

V and J are TRBV9 and TRBJ2-1; TRBD2 matches at 13 bases. Germline CDR1 is SGDLS and CDR2 is YYNGEE. V shed 4 bases and J 5 bases; nucleotides not matched to a gene: 3. This CDR3 has 15 residues. CDR3 amino acids: CASSKLAGGHNEQFF. Here the CDR3 DNA reads TGTGCCAGCAGCAAACTAGCGGGGGGGCACAATGAGCAGTTCTTC.

The table lists this clone with a count of one. The chain recombines TRBV7-2 with TRBJ1-3; D ambiguous. Trimming left V 6 bases short and J 2 bases short, with 5 bases between. Germline lookup yields CDR1 SGHTA and CDR2 FQGNSA. The CDR3 is 12 residues long. The CDR3, as DNA: TGTGCCAGCAGTCCCACTGGAAACACCATATATTTT. The encoded protein is CASSPTGNTIYF.

This rearrangement joins TRBV3-1 (or the pseudogene TRBV3-2) to TRBJ2-7; 8 bases map to TRBD1. Germline loops: CDR1 LGHDT, CDR2 YNNKEL (reference sequence). This CDR3 comprises 14 residues. The V segment lost 5 bases and the J segment 3 bases; nucleotides outside the gene matches: 6. DNA for the CDR3: TGTGCCAGCAGCACCGGGACAGGCATCTACGAGCAGTACTTC. This sequence encodes CASSTGTGIYEQYF.

V is TRBV6-5 and J is TRBJ2-3; D might be TRBD1 (6 bases). V gave up 6 bases and J gave up 0 bases, with 10 bases separating them. CDR3 length equals 14 residues. Germline assignment: CDR1 MNHEY and CDR2 SVGAGI. As DNA, the CDR3 is TGTGCCAGCAGCCGAGGGGGTAGCACAGATACGCAGTATTTT. Protein product: CASSRGGSTDTQYF.

Only a few counts were recorded for this clone. V usage is TRBV5-1 and J usage is TRBJ2-5, with no clear D. Germline V gene data show CDR1 as SGHRS and CDR2 as YFSETQ. V lost 3 bases to trimming and J lost 7 bases, with 10 bases between them. The CDR3 spans 12 residues. The CDR3 sequence: CASSSERGTQYF. Written as DNA, the CDR3 is TGCGCCAGCAGCTCCGAGAGAGGGACCCAGTACTTC. The entire variable domain, with the rest obtained from reference TRBV5-1 and TRBJ2-5, is as follows: KAGVTQTPRYLIKTRGQQVTLSCSPISGHRSVSWYQQTPGQGLQFLFEYFSETQRNKGNFPGRFSGRQFSNSRSEMNVSTLELGDSALYLCASSSERGTQYFGPGTRLLVL.

The rearrangement joins TRBV9 to TRBJ1-4; 9 bases are shared with TRBD1. This CDR3 has 14 residues. Looked up from germline, CDR1 is SGDLS and CDR2 is YYNGEE. Trimming took 2 bases from V and 8 from J; bases not matched to a gene: 4. The CDR3 here is CASSVTGGAEKLFF. The CDR3 DNA follows: TGTGCCAGCAGCGTTACAGGGGGCGCGGAAAAACTGTTTTTT.

The chain combines TRBV11-2 with TRBJ1-1; 7 bases match TRBD1. The length of the CDR3 is 14 residues. CDR1 and CDR2 (germline): SGHAT, FQNNGV. The J segment lost 2 bases and the V segment lost 6 bases, leaving 6 bases of the junction unmatched. The CDR3 loop is CASRLGDSNTEAFF. The CDR3 nucleotides read TGTGCCAGCAGGTTGGGGGACAGCAACACTGAAGCTTTCTTT.

The CDR3 loop is CASSAPGGLIQPQHF. The CDR3 nucleotides are TGTGCCAGCAGTGCACCGGGGGGACTTATTCAGCCCCAGCATTTT. This chain uses TRBV2 with TRBJ1-5; D perhaps matches TRBD1 (5 bases). Germline CDR1 is SNHLY and CDR2 is FYNNEI. V was shortened by 4 bases and J by 6 bases, with 16 bases between the two germline ends. The CDR3 contains 15 residues.

The chain carries TRBV5-1 and TRBJ1-2; D may be TRBD1 (5 bases). Germline lookup yields CDR1 SGHRS and CDR2 YFSETQ. V shed 1 base and J shed 3 bases, with 10 bases lying between them. This CDR3 comprises 14 residues. As DNA, the CDR3 is TGCGCCAGCAGCTTGAGGGAGGGGTACTATGGCTACACCTTC. This gives the protein CASSLREGYYGYTF.

The rearrangement uses TRBV7-6 and TRBJ1-5; no clear D. CDR1 and CDR2 from the germline V gene are SGHVS and FNYEAQ. V gave up 4 bases and J gave up 1 base, with 8 bases separating them. The CDR3 runs to 14 residues. DNA for the CDR3: TGTGCCAGCAGCTCCAGCGTAAGCAATCAGCCCCAGCATTTT. Translation gives CASSSSVSNQPQHF.

The chain employs TRBV11-3 and TRBJ1-1, with 8 bases aligning to TRBD1. Germline V gene data show CDR1 as SGHNT and CDR2 as YENEEA. This CDR3 comprises 16 residues. The V and J ends lost 5 bases and 1 base, in that order; junction bases with no gene match: 9. The DNA for the CDR3 is TGTGCCAGCAGCGCCGACAGGGGCCGGCCGAACACTGAAGCTTTCTTT. Its translation is CASSADRGRPNTEAFF.

The chain is built from TRBV7-8 and TRBJ1-2; possible D gene TRBD1, 6 bases. V gave up 5 bases and J gave up 8 bases, with 9 bases separating them. This CDR3 is built from 11 residues. The germline V gene encodes CDR1 SGHVS and CDR2 FQNEAQ. This CDR3 is CASSKGEGYTF. CDR3 bases: TGTGCCAGCAGCAAGGGGGAGGGCTACACCTTC. Full variable domain (missing parts from reference TRBV7-8 and TRBJ1-2): GAGVSQSPRYKVAKRGQDVALRCDPISGHVSLFWYQQALGQGPEFLTYFQNEAQLDKSGLPSDRFFAERPEGSVSTLKIQRTQQEDSAVYLCASSKGEGYTFGSGTRLTVV.

This chain connects TRBV19 to TRBJ1-1, with TRBD1 matching over 7 bases. Trimming took 3 bases from V and 6 from J; bases not matched to a gene: 4. The CDR3 covers 13 residues. The germline V gene encodes CDR1 LNHDA and CDR2 SQIVND (reference sequence). CDR3: CASSIQGVSEAFF. The CDR3 DNA follows: TGTGCCAGTAGTATCCAGGGGGTGTCTGAAGCTTTCTTT.

This rearrangement joins TRBV7-2 to TRBJ2-3; 8 nucleotides agree with TRBD2. V was clipped by 4 bases and J by 4 bases; unmatched bases: 7. Germline CDR1 SGHTA, CDR2 FQGNSA. CDR3 length equals 15 residues. The CDR3 is CASSSQRGWADTQYF. In DNA form, the CDR3 reads TGTGCCAGCAGCTCCCAGCGGGGGTGGGCAGATACGCAGTATTTT.

J is TRBJ1-2 and V is TRBV27; 7 bases align to TRBD1. Germline V gene sequence: CDR1 MNHEY, CDR2 SMNVEV (reference sequence). The CDR3 has 15 amino acids. J lost 0 bases, V lost 6 bases, and 7 bases had no gene match. CDR3 region: CASSPRQGTNYGYTF. CDR3 DNA sequence: TGTGCCAGCAGCCCTCGACAGGGCACTAACTATGGCTACACCTTC.

The rearrangement uses TRBV2 and TRBJ1-1, with D uncertain. Germline V lookup: CDR1 SNHLY, CDR2 FYNNEI. V was trimmed by 2 bases and J by 3 bases, leaving 7 bases between them. There are 13 residues in the CDR3. The CDR3 loop reads CASSELIDTEAFF. CDR3 nucleotide sequence: TGTGCCAGCAGTGAATTGATAGACACTGAAGCTTTCTTT.

This chain uses TRBV14 with TRBJ1-1, with D hard to call. Germline V gene sequence: CDR1 SGHDN, CDR2 FVKESK. Deletions cut 3 bases from V and 11 bases from J, with 10 bases between. The CDR3 covers 11 residues. The CDR3 DNA reads TGTGCCAGCAGCCAGGTCTATACGGCTTTCTTT. Translation gives CASSQVYTAFF.

This chain joins TRBV5-1 and TRBJ1-1; D is possibly TRBD1 (6 bases). Germline V CDR1 and CDR2: SGHRS, YFSETQ. CDR3 length: 17 residues. V lost 5 bases, J lost 5 bases, and 25 bases lay in between. The CDR3 coding sequence is TGCGCCAGCAGTCGGGAGGTCAACAGGGCAATGGGAACTGAAGCTTTCTTT. Translated, it gives CASSREVNRAMGTEAFF.

This clone was detected only a few times. The V gene is TRBV5-1, the J gene TRBJ2-7, with no clear D. This CDR3 spans 14 amino acids. Trimming took 5 bases from V and 2 from J, leaving 14 bases between them. In germline, CDR1 is SGHRS, CDR2 YFSETQ. CDR3 nucleotides: TGCGCCAGCAGACGAAGCGACGGAGCCTACGAGCAGTACTTC. Residues: CASRRSDGAYEQYF.

The chain uses TRBV6-5 and TRBJ2-7; 8 bases match TRBD1. CDR1 and CDR2 from the germline V gene are MNHEY and SVGAGI. The CDR3 covers 15 residues. Germline trimming cut 6 bases from V and 2 bases from J; bases unmatched to any gene: 9. The CDR3 nucleotides are TGTGCCAGCAGATTAAACAGGGGGAATACCTACGAGCAGTACTTC. Amino acids: CASRLNRGNTYEQYF.

This clone was seen once. V and J are TRBV15 and TRBJ2-2; TRBD1 matches at 7 bases. Unmatched junction bases numbered 18, after V lost 6 bases and J lost 5 bases. There are 18 residues in the CDR3. CDR1 and CDR2 (germline): LNHNV, YYDKDF (reference sequence). CDR3 residues: CATRKTGEVRRRTGELFF. DNA of the CDR3: TGTGCCACCAGAAAAACAGGGGAAGTGAGGAGGAGGACCGGGGAGCTGTTTTTT. The whole variable domain, filled in from reference TRBV15 and TRBJ2-2, reads DAMVIQNPRYQVTQFGKPVTLSCSQTLNHNVMYWYQQKSSQAPKLLFHYYDKDFNNEADTPDNFQSRRPNTSFCFLDIRSPGLGDTAMYLCATRKTGEVRRRTGELFFGEGSRLTVL.

The rearrangement joins TRBV5-1 to TRBJ2-1; D is perhaps TRBD2 (6 bases). The germline V gene encodes CDR1 SGHRS and CDR2 YFSETQ. With 4 bases removed from V and 2 bases from J, the gap between germline ends came to 22 bases. This CDR3 is 18 amino acids long. CDR3 nucleotides: TGCGCCAGCAGCCATGGGACTTCTCCCCGACTCACCTACAATGAGCAGTTCTTC. Amino acids: CASSHGTSPRLTYNEQFF.

V and J are TRBV9 and TRBJ2-2, with 11 positions matching TRBD1. The CDR3 loop spans 15 amino acids. V dropped 4 bases and J dropped 7; count of bases not matched to a gene: 6. Germline CDR1 reads SGDLS; CDR2 reads YYNGEE. The CDR3 DNA reads as TGTGCCAGCAGCTCCCGGACAGGGGGCTTCGGGGAGCTGTTTTTT. Protein: CASSSRTGGFGELFF.

The rearrangement links TRBV6-5 to TRBJ2-2; 9 bases line up with TRBD2. This CDR3 has 16 amino acids. V was clipped by 1 base and J by 5 bases; unmatched bases: 5. Germline loops: CDR1 MNHEY, CDR2 SVGAGI. As DNA, the CDR3 is TGTGCCAGCAGTTACTACGGTGCGGGGGGGACCGGGGAGCTGTTTTTT. Translation gives CASSYYGAGGTGELFF.

The chain combines TRBV6-4 with TRBJ1-1; TRBD1 matches at 7 bases. Germline CDR1 and CDR2: MRHNA and SNTAGT. J lost 7 bases, V lost 8 bases, and 13 bases had no gene match. CDR3 size: 14 residues. The DNA for the CDR3 is TGTGCCAGCGGACAGGACAGAAATTCAGGTGAAGCTTTCTTT. Translation: CASGQDRNSGEAFF.